This TCR beta chain was retrieved from a study of T cell changes during pregnancy in multiple sclerosis. The protocol was immunoSEQ multiplex PCR, while the TCRdb copy is restricted to in-frame clones and leaves out a portion. Among tens of thousands of clones listed, 92% were seen once. Germline CDR1 and CDR2: SGDLS and YYNGEE. The CDR3 totals 16 residues. Trimming removed 4 bases from V and 0 bases from J, with 14 bases in between. The genes are TRBV9 and TRBJ2-1; D may be TRBD1 (5 bases). Sequencing used peripheral blood, obtained in the first trimester of pregnancy. This TCR was recovered from a female donor with multiple sclerosis, enrolled in a pregnancy study. DNA for the CDR3: TGTGCCAGCAGCACCCAGGGCCTAAGCTCCTACAATGAGCAGTTCTTC. Residues: CASSTQGLSSYNEQFF. Supplemented by reference TRBV9 and TRBJ2-1, the full variable domain reads DSGVTQTPKHLITATGQRVTLRCSPRSGDLSVYWYQQSLDQGLQFLIQYYNGEERAKGNILERFSAQQFPDLHSELNLSSLELGDSALYFCASSTQGLSSYNEQFFGPGTRLTVL.